The 27 T cell receptor beta chains presented below share a single source sample, sequenced in a study of T cell repertoires in cytomegalovirus infection. MiXCR, run by TCRdb on the reads, gives a single entry per CDR3 protein. Here the sample spans around 490,000 distinct CDR3 sequences, about 30% being singletons. Sequenced sample: PBMCs. These receptors all stem from a human donor in good health (CMV status not recorded). Some clones in this sample may be carry-over from other donors' samples.

The genes are TRBV6-4 and TRBJ2-5, with 14 bases matching TRBD2. Trimming at V came to 0 bases and at J to 4 bases, leaving 16 bases not matched to a gene. The CDR3 contains 21 residues. The germline V gene has CDR1 MRHNA and CDR2 SNTAGT. The CDR3 protein is CASSDSTGTSGRGVLGETQYF. CDR3 coding DNA: TGTGCCAGCAGTGACTCGACCGGGACTAGCGGGAGAGGGGTTCTTGGAGAGACCCAGTACTTC.

Here the CDR3 DNA reads TGTGCCAGCAGCCCGGGTCAATTAACTGAAGCTTTCTTT. This gives the protein CASSPGQLTEAFF. The chain couples TRBV7-6 to TRBJ1-1; D is uncertain. Germline V lookup: CDR1 SGHVS, CDR2 FNYEAQ. This CDR3 region has 13 residues. The V and J ends lost 5 bases and 5 bases respectively, with 12 bases between them.

CDR3 DNA sequence: TGTGCCAGCAGGCGTCCGGGACTAGCGGAGGCTAATGAGCAGTTCTTC. This sequence encodes CASRRPGLAEANEQFF. The chain has TRBV6-2 or TRBV6-3 and TRBJ2-1; 11 positions match TRBD2. Germline-derived CDR1 and CDR2 are MNHEY and SVGEGT. This CDR3 spans 16 amino acids. After removal of 6 bases from V and 7 bases from J, the junction contained 11 bases not matched to a gene.

This clonotype was detected many times. J is TRBJ2-7 and V is TRBV7-2; 8 bases match TRBD2. Per the germline V gene, CDR1 is SGHTA and CDR2 is FQGNSA. The CDR3 has 14 residues. The J segment lost 3 bases and the V segment lost 5 bases, leaving 6 bases of the junction unmatched. CDR3: CASSLGLALYEQYF. The DNA for the CDR3 is TGTGCCAGCAGCCTAGGACTAGCTCTCTACGAGCAGTACTTC.

The V call is TRBV19, the J call TRBJ1-1; D is ambiguous. V lost 1 base, J lost 0 bases, and 6 bases lay in between. The CDR3 extends over 14 amino acids. Looked up from germline, CDR1 is LNHDA and CDR2 is SQIVND (reference sequence). CDR3 residues: CASSIGQMNTEAFF. The CDR3 DNA reads as TGTGCCAGTAGTATAGGCCAGATGAACACTGAAGCTTTCTTT.

On this clonotype itself: One end of the junction varies from germline; a read error may be responsible. The chain carries TRBV15 and TRBJ2-5; weak D call: TRBD2 (5 bases). This CDR3 region has 12 residues. Germline CDR1 is LNHNV and CDR2 is YYDKDF (reference sequence). In nucleotides, the CDR3 is TGTGCCACCGGCAGAGACGCGGGGACCCAGTACTTC. This encodes CATGRDAGTQYF.

This chain uses TRBV28 with TRBJ2-2; TRBD2 might be the D (6 bases). V lost 7 bases and J 0 bases, leaving 12 bases between the germline ends. Germline-derived CDR1 and CDR2 are MDHEN and SYDVKM. The CDR3 length is 15 residues. The CDR3, as DNA: TGTGCCAGCATCCAAGTAGCGGCGAACACCGGGGAGCTGTTTTTT. This translates into CASIQVAANTGELFF. Full variable domain (missing parts from reference TRBV28 and TRBJ2-2): DVKVTQSSRYLVKRTGEKVFLECVQDMDHENMFWYRQDPGLGLRLIYFSYDVKMKEKGDIPEGYSVSREKKERFSLILESASTNQTSMYLCASIQVAANTGELFFGEGSRLTVL.

The chain employs TRBV4-1 and TRBJ2-1; D is unresolved. The V end was cut by 0 bases, the J end by 8 bases, with 14 bases between. Germline V gene data show CDR1 as MGHRA and CDR2 as YSYEKL. The length of the CDR3 is 15 residues. CDR3 in amino acids: CASSQEYRPIDEQFF. The CDR3 DNA reads TGCGCCAGCAGCCAAGAATACCGCCCCATTGATGAGCAGTTCTTC.

This clonotype was detected many times. The DNA for the CDR3 is TGTGCCAGCAGTTTATTCCAGGGGGTGAACACTGAAGCTTTCTTT. Translating gives CASSLFQGVNTEAFF. V and J are TRBV28 and TRBJ1-1; TRBD1 matches at 7 bases. V shed 1 base and J 0 bases; nucleotides not matched to a gene: 2. The CDR3 spans 15 residues. Germline CDR1 and CDR2: MDHEN and SYDVKM.

J is TRBJ1-2 and V is TRBV6-5, with 10 bases matching TRBD1. The CDR3 spans 13 residues. Germline lookup yields CDR1 MNHEY and CDR2 SVGAGI. The trim removed 7 bases at V and 4 bases at J, leaving 3 bases unmatched. CDR3 in DNA: TGTGCCAGCATGACAGGGGGCGCCTATGGCTACACCTTC. Amino acids: CASMTGGAYGYTF.

The genes are TRBV7-9 and TRBJ2-1; D unclear. This CDR3 contains 15 residues. Germline CDR1 reads SEHNR; CDR2 reads FQNEAQ (reference sequence). Trimming removed 2 bases from V and 0 bases from J, with 8 bases in between. DNA for the CDR3: TGTGCCAGCAGCTTACCGGAAAGCTCCTACAATGAGCAGTTCTTC. It translates to CASSLPESSYNEQFF.

This clonotype was observed a few times. The chain is built from TRBV29-1 and TRBJ1-2; 8 bases match TRBD1. The germline CDR1 and CDR2 sequences are SQVTM and ANQGSEA. The CDR3 length is 13 residues. The J segment lost 4 bases and the V segment lost 7 bases, leaving 8 bases of the junction unmatched. The CDR3 DNA is TGCAGCGCCAGGACAGGGTCTAGCTATGGCTACACCTTC. Encoded protein: CSARTGSSYGYTF.

This chain joins TRBV7-6 and TRBJ1-4, with D hard to call. The germline V gene encodes CDR1 SGHVS and CDR2 FNYEAQ. Trimming removed 2 bases at V and 7 bases at J, with 8 bases between. This CDR3 contains 13 residues. This CDR3 is CASSLRAIEKLFF. The CDR3 nucleotides are TGTGCCAGCAGCTTAAGGGCAATTGAAAAACTGTTTTTT.

For this clonotype: A much bigger clone sits one base away, suggesting this may be a read error. J is TRBJ2-2 and V is TRBV7-6; 8 bases align to TRBD1. The germline CDR1 and CDR2 sequences are SGHVS and FNYEAQ. With V trimmed by 5 bases and J by 1 base, 12 bases remained unmatched. CDR3 length: 18 residues. The CDR3: CASSIPRDRTLNTGELFF. Here the CDR3 DNA reads TGTGCCAGCAGCATACCCAGGGACAGGACCCTGAACACCGGGGAGCTGTTTTTT.

This clonotype was seen more than once but under ten times. This sequence joins TRBV11-2 and TRBJ1-5; D not resolved. The CDR3 has 13 amino acids. Trimming cost V 5 bases and J 9 bases, with 14 bases left between them. The V gene's germline CDR1 is SGHAT and CDR2 FQNNGV. This CDR3 reads CASSITLDTPQHF. The CDR3 coding sequence is TGTGCCAGCAGCATCACCCTAGATACGCCCCAGCATTTT.

V is TRBV5-6 and J is TRBJ2-7, with D possibly being TRBD1 (5 bases). V was shortened by 4 bases and J by 5 bases, with 13 bases between the two germline ends. Germline CDR1 and CDR2: SGHDT and YYEEEE. The CDR3 loop spans 13 amino acids. This CDR3 reads CASSPGRVDEQYV. CDR3 nucleotides: TGTGCCAGCAGCCCTGGCAGGGTTGACGAGCAGTACGTC.

This sequence joins TRBV20-1 and TRBJ2-5, with D possibly matching TRBD2 (5 bases). Germline assignment: CDR1 DFQATT and CDR2 SNEGSKA (reference sequence). This CDR3 has 12 amino acids. The V gene lost 3 bases and the J gene lost 5 bases, with 10 bases spanning the gap. The CDR3 DNA reads as TGCAGTGCTAGCCCATCGGGGGAGACCCAGTACTTC. Its protein product is CSASPSGETQYF.

This clonotype has just a few counts. This chain uses TRBV12-3 or TRBV12-4 with TRBJ1-4; 7 bases line up with TRBD1. This CDR3 contains 13 residues. J was trimmed by 15 bases and V by 2 bases; bases with no gene match: 9. The chain's CDR3 is CASSLQETGTVFF. Here the CDR3 DNA reads TGTGCCAGCAGTTTACAAGAGACCGGGACAGTGTTTTTT.

The table lists this clonotype with a few counts. This chain connects TRBV7-2 to TRBJ2-2; the match to TRBD1 covers 10 bases. CDR3 length equals 16 residues. CDR1 is SGHTA and CDR2 is FQGNSA in the germline V gene. Unmatched junction bases numbered 6, after V lost 4 bases and J lost 4 bases. DNA of the CDR3: TGTGCCAGCAGCTCCAGGACAGGGGGTGGCACCGGGGAGCTGTTTTTT. Translating gives CASSSRTGGGTGELFF. The whole variable domain, filled in from reference TRBV7-2 and TRBJ2-2, reads GAGVSQSPSNKVTEKGKDVELRCDPISGHTALYWYRQSLGQGLEFLIYFQGNSAPDKSGLPSDRFSAERTGGSVSTLTIQRTQQEDSAVYLCASSSRTGGGTGELFFGEGSRLTVL.

V is TRBV29-1 and J is TRBJ2-2; D assignment may be TRBD1 or TRBD2 (5 bases each). The CDR3 length is 15 residues. Germline V gene data show CDR1 as SQVTM and CDR2 as ANQGSEA. V gave up 5 bases and J gave up 0 bases, with 13 bases separating them. The CDR3 loop reads CSVSRGDANTGELFF. CDR3 in DNA: TGCAGCGTTTCCCGGGGCGACGCGAACACCGGGGAGCTGTTTTTT.

This clonotype was found a few times. CDR3 DNA sequence: TGTGCCAGCAGCCAACCACATGAGCAGTTCTTC. It yields the protein CASSQPHEQFF. The gene calls are TRBV5-6 and TRBJ2-1; D gene unclear. V dropped 4 bases and J dropped 8 bases, with 7 bases sitting between them. Germline V gene lookup returns CDR1 SGHDT and CDR2 YYEEEE. The CDR3 has 11 amino acids.

In its sample, this clonotype was seen many times. The V gene is TRBV7-2, the J gene TRBJ1-5; D gene uncertain. Trimming removed 6 bases at V and 2 bases at J, with 14 bases between. The germline V gene has CDR1 SGHTA and CDR2 FQGNSA. The CDR3 totals 15 residues. For the CDR3, the DNA is TGTGCCAGCAGGTCTGGAGTTGGCGGCAATCAGCCCCAGCATTTT. Its protein is CASRSGVGGNQPQHF.

This clonotype was picked up a small number of times. The rearrangement links TRBV5-1 to TRBJ1-6; no firm D call. The germline gives CDR1 SGHRS, CDR2 YFSETQ. CDR3 length: 16 residues. V was clipped by 0 bases and J by 5 bases, with 12 bases between them. For the CDR3, the DNA is TGCGCCAGCAGCTTGGCCCCCGGAAAAGATAATTCACCCCTCCACTTT. Residues: CASSLAPGKDNSPLHF.

The CDR3 DNA reads TGTGCCAGCAGCTTTTGGTTTAGTAGTAAGGGACAGGGAAGAATCTATGGCTACACCTTC. It specifies CASSFWFSSKGQGRIYGYTF. The genes are TRBV7-9 and TRBJ1-2, with TRBD1 matching over 9 bases. The CDR3 contains 20 residues. Unmatched junction bases numbered 21, after V lost 3 bases and J lost 4 bases. Per germline, CDR1 SEHNR and CDR2 FQNEAQ (reference sequence).

This clonotype was observed many times. This chain uses TRBV20-1 with TRBJ2-1; 7 bases are a match to TRBD2. The V and J ends lost 6 bases and 3 bases, in that order; junction bases with no gene match: 2. CDR1 and CDR2 from the germline V gene are DFQATT and SNEGSKA (reference sequence). The CDR3 spans 12 residues. The CDR3 loop is CSARDYYNEQFF. DNA of the CDR3: TGCAGTGCCCGGGACTACTACAATGAGCAGTTCTTC.

The J gene is TRBJ2-5, the V gene TRBV6-2 or TRBV6-3, with 9 bases matching TRBD1. CDR1 and CDR2 (germline): MNHEY, SVGEGT. The trim removed 2 bases at V and 0 bases at J, leaving 1 base unmatched. This CDR3 comprises 15 residues. The CDR3 region is CASSYRTGDQETQYF. The DNA for the CDR3 is TGTGCCAGCAGTTACCGGACAGGGGACCAAGAGACCCAGTACTTC.

Only a few counts were recorded for this clonotype. The chain is built from TRBV12-3 or TRBV12-4 and TRBJ2-7; 9 bases are a match to TRBD1. The length of the CDR3 is 19 residues. Losses at the gene ends were 7 bases for V and 4 bases for J; bases not matched to a gene: 23. The CDR3 region is CASTIPGQGPSLYLYEQYV. CDR3 coding DNA: TGTGCCAGCACCATACCGGGACAGGGCCCTTCCCTTTATCTTTACGAGCAGTACGTC.